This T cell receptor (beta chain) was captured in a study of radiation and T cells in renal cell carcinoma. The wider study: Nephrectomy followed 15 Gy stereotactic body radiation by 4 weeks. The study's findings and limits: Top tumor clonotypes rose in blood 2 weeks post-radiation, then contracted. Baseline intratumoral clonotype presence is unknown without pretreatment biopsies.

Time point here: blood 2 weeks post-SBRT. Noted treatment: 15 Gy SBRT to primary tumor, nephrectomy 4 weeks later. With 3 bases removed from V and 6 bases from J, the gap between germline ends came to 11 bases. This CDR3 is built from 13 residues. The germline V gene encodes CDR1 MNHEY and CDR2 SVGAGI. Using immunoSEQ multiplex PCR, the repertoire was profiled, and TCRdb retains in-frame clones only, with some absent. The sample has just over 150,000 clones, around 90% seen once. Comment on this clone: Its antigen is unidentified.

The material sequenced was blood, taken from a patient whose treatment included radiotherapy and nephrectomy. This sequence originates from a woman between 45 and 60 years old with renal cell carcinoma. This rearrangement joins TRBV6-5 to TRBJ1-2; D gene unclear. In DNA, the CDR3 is TGTGCCAGCAGTTATTCCGGGGTCCATGGCTACACCTTC. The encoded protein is CASSYSGVHGYTF.